The sequence of this T cell receptor (beta chain) was determined in a study of blood T cell repertoires in COVID-19. Original handling: The assay estimated nucleated cells by amplifying reference gene primers. Assay: immunoSEQ multiplex PCR; the TCRdb copy retains only in-frame clones and omits some. Clone size and the V and J calls come from that table; the DNA yielded D and trimming. This table has approximately 250,000 clones, roughly 89% appearing once. Germline CDR1 SGHTA, CDR2 FQGNSA. J lost 3 bases, V lost 3 bases, and 1 base had no gene match. This CDR3 contains 15 residues. Donors were grouped by their self-reported clinical history. Resolution of symptoms, clearance, or two negative PCRs was present in recovered Cohort 3 donors.

The gene calls are TRBV7-2 and TRBJ2-5; TRBD2 matches 13 bases. The TCR was taken from a woman in her 30s who had recovered from COVID-19. The sequencing input was PBMCs or T cells enriched from blood (not recorded which). CDR3 sequence reads: CASSFGLAGEETQYF. The CDR3 nucleotides are TGTGCCAGCAGCTTTGGACTAGCGGGAGAAGAGACCCAGTACTTC.